These 2 T cell receptor beta chains were sequenced from one sample in a study of CD8 T cells in Susac syndrome (dated by TCRdb to the late 2010s). To prepare the library, the immunoSEQ multiplex PCR assay was applied. RNA was extracted with the RNeasy kit and 0.5 to 1 ug was reverse transcribed using random hexamers. TCRdb applied fastp at Q25 and MiXCR to the public reads, then kept only in-frame beta chains. Identical CDR3 proteins give one entry, which carries the most common genes and DNA. The sample includes 70,000 to 100,000 distinct CDR3 sequences, with 95% to 97% observed a single time. 0.4% to 0.45% of the sample rests with the top ten. Sequencing input: CD8+ T cells from PBMCs. These receptors all stem from a human donor with Susac syndrome.

The chain couples TRBV29-1 to TRBJ2-5; possible D gene TRBD2, 5 bases. Trimming stripped 1 base from V and 5 bases from J, with 11 bases between. CDR3 length: 13 amino acids. Looked up from germline, CDR1 is SQVTM and CDR2 is ANQGSEA. The CDR3 DNA is TGCAGCGTTGAAGGGCCGTGGGAGGAGACCCAGTACTTC. It specifies CSVEGPWEETQYF.

The J gene is TRBJ2-6, the V gene TRBV29-1; D gene uncertain. The V gene's germline CDR1 is SQVTM and CDR2 ANQGSEA. Deletions cut 6 bases from V and 0 bases from J, with 18 bases between. This CDR3 contains 17 residues. CDR3: CSVPPGRGNSGANVLTF. The CDR3 bases are TGCAGCGTCCCCCCCGGCCGAGGCAACTCTGGGGCCAACGTCCTGACTTTC.